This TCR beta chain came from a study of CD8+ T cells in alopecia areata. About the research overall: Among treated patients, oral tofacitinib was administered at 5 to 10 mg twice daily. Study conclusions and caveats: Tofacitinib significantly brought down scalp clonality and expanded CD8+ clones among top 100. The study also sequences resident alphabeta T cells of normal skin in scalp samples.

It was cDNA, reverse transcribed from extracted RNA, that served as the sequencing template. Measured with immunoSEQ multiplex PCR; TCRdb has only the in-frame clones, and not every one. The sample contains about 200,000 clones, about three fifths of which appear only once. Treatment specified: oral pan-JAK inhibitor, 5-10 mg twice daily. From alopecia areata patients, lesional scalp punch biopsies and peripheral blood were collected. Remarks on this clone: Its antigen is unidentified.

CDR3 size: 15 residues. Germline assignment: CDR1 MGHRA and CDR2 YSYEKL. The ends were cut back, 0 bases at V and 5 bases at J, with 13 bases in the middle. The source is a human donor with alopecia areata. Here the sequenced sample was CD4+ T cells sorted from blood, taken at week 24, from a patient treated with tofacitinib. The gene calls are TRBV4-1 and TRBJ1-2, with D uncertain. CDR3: CASSQEPGRIYGYTF. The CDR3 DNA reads TGCGCCAGCAGCCAAGAACCAGGACGGATTTATGGCTACACCTTC.